This section outlines one T cell receptor (beta chain) sequence together with its context. Per the authors' pipeline: Estimates of nucleated cell counts were drawn from the amplification of reference gene primers. Libraries were prepared by immunoSEQ multiplex PCR; TCRdb keeps only in-frame clonotypes and omits some of them. V and J calls and clone size are those listed in that table; D and trimming were worked out from the DNA. This table holds roughly 350,000 clones, 85% found once. There are 15 residues in the CDR3. Germline V gene data show CDR1 as SGHAT and CDR2 as FQNNGV. V lost 1 base and J 10 bases, leaving 18 bases between the germline ends. The sample originates from a study of blood T cell repertoires in COVID-19. The overall study: COVID-19 samples collected from the United States, Italy and Spain covered acute and convalescent phases.

The receptor was isolated from a young woman with acute or convalescent COVID-19. Material for sequencing was peripheral blood. The chain combines TRBV11-2 with TRBJ2-3, with a weak D call TRBD2 (5 bases). The CDR3 region is CASSLVWTPAYAQYF. The CDR3 DNA sequence: TGTGCCAGCAGCTTAGTCTGGACTCCCGCTTACGCGCAGTATTTT. Drawing the rest from reference TRBV11-2 and TRBJ2-3, the complete variable domain is EAGVAQSPRYKIIEKRQSVAFWCNPISGHATLYWYQQILGQGPKLLIQFQNNGVVDDSQLPKDRFSAERLKGVDSTLKIQPAKLEDSAVYLCASSLVWTPAYAQYFGPGTRLTVL.